The 24 T cell receptor beta chains reported below all come from one sample, sequenced in a study of T cells after yellow fever vaccination. In TCRdb, the 5' RACE reads were re-called with MiXCR into one record per CDR3 protein. The data contain about 320,000 distinct CDR3 sequences, under 15% of them seen just once; the ten biggest clones take up approximately 3.4%. Sample: CD4+ T cells sorted from PBMCs, taken 15 days after the yellow fever booster vaccination. The source is a man younger than 30 who received the YFV17D yellow fever vaccine.

Only one count was recorded for this clonotype. The chain uses TRBV18 and TRBJ1-1, with TRBD1 matching over 7 bases. J lost 3 bases, V lost 2 bases, and 6 bases had no gene match. Germline CDR1 reads KGHSH; CDR2 reads LQKENI. The CDR3 runs 15 residues. CDR3 amino acids: CASSPVTGSDTEAFF. CDR3 nucleotide sequence: TGTGCCAGCTCACCAGTGACAGGGTCGGACACTGAAGCTTTCTTT. Full variable domain (rest looked up from reference TRBV18 and TRBJ1-1): NAGVMQNPRHLVRRRGQEARLRCSPMKGHSHVYWYRQLPEEGLKFMVYLQKENIIDESGMPKERFSAEFPKEGPSILRIQQVVRGDSAAYFCASSPVTGSDTEAFFGQGTRLTVV.

At least ten counts were recorded for this clonotype. This chain connects TRBV6-2 or TRBV6-3 to TRBJ2-5; D unresolved. Looked up from germline, CDR1 is MNHEY and CDR2 is SVGEGT. This CDR3 has 12 amino acids. Trimming took 8 bases from V and 1 from J, leaving 8 bases between them. CDR3 nucleotide sequence: TGTGCCAGCGGGTCGGGCCAAGAGACCCAGTACTTC. Residues: CASGSGQETQYF.

The chain joins TRBV3-1 to TRBJ2-1; 9 nucleotides agree with TRBD1. Germline CDR1 and CDR2: LGHDT and YNNKEL (reference sequence). There are 14 residues in the CDR3. Trimming took 1 base from V and 15 from J; bases not matched to a gene: 10. In DNA, the CDR3 is TGTGCCAGCAGCCAAGGTGCTGGGGACAGGGCTCCGTTCTTC. It specifies CASSQGAGDRAPFF.

The CDR3 region is CASSPGKQVPNQPQHF. DNA of the CDR3: TGTGCCAGCAGCCCTGGAAAACAGGTACCTAATCAGCCCCAGCATTTT. V is TRBV6-5 and J is TRBJ1-5, with D perhaps matching TRBD1 (5 bases). The V gene's germline CDR1 is MNHEY and CDR2 SVGAGI. This CDR3 has 16 amino acids. With 6 bases removed from V and 4 bases from J, the gap between germline ends came to 19 bases.

The DNA for the CDR3 is TGTGCCAGCAGTGACTCATGCGCGGGGGGGCTCGGTGAGACCCAGTACTTC. Residues: CASSDSCAGGLGETQYF. The chain couples TRBV6-4 to TRBJ2-5; 9 nucleotides line up with TRBD2. The CDR3 covers 17 residues. The junction had 10 bases not matched to a gene; V was cut back by 0 bases and J by 5 bases. Germline V CDR1 and CDR2: MRHNA, SNTAGT.

V and J are TRBV19 and TRBJ1-1, with D uncertain. V dropped 2 bases and J dropped 1 base, with 14 bases sitting between them. There are 16 residues in the CDR3. The germline V gene encodes CDR1 LNHDA and CDR2 SQIVND (reference sequence). The CDR3 DNA sequence: TGTGCCAGTAGTATATTAGGCCGGCACCAGAACACTGAAGCTTTCTTT. Translated: CASSILGRHQNTEAFF.

The CDR3 protein is CATSRDRSDWFYGYTF. In DNA, the CDR3 is TGTGCCACCAGCAGAGATAGGTCGGACTGGTTCTATGGCTACACCTTC. The rearrangement joins TRBV15 to TRBJ1-2, with no clear D. Germline values: CDR1 LNHNV, CDR2 YYDKDF (reference sequence). Trimming shortened V by 0 bases and J by 4 bases, and 15 bases separated the two germline ends. The CDR3 loop spans 16 amino acids.

In its sample, this clonotype was seen a few times. J is TRBJ2-7 and V is TRBV29-1; tentative D call: TRBD2 (5 bases). The V end lost 6 bases, the J end lost 5 bases, and 20 bases lay between the germline ends. CDR3 length: 14 residues. Germline lookup yields CDR1 SQVTM and CDR2 ANQGSEA. CDR3: CSVAPGGTRDEQYF. CDR3 nucleotide sequence: TGCAGCGTGGCCCCCGGAGGCACTAGGGACGAGCAGTACTTC.

This sequence joins TRBV10-3 and TRBJ1-5; D is ambiguous. CDR3 length: 14 residues. Germline-derived CDR1 and CDR2 are ENHRY and SYGVKD. V was trimmed by 10 bases and J by 0 bases, leaving 13 bases between them. CDR3 DNA: TGTGCCAGCTCTCTAACAGCTAGCAATCAGCCCCAGCATTTT. The encoded protein is CASSLTASNQPQHF.

This sequence joins TRBV7-2 and TRBJ2-5; 9 nucleotides agree with TRBD2. V shed 8 bases and J 2 bases; nucleotides not matched to a gene: 3. The CDR3 contains 13 residues. Germline loops: CDR1 SGHTA, CDR2 FQGNSA. The CDR3 region is CASAGGFQETQYF. The CDR3 bases are TGTGCCAGCGCGGGGGGGTTTCAAGAGACCCAGTACTTC.

The gene calls are TRBV5-1 and TRBJ1-1; weak D call: TRBD1 (6 bases). V was trimmed by 7 bases and J by 1 base, leaving 14 bases between them. This CDR3 has 14 amino acids. CDR1 SGHRS and CDR2 YFSETQ come from the germline V gene. The CDR3 here is CASRMTGPNTEAFF. In nucleotides, the CDR3 is TGCGCCAGCCGAATGACAGGACCGAACACTGAAGCTTTCTTT.

This clonotype was counted only a few times. The V call is TRBV18, the J call TRBJ2-7; 8 bases are shared with TRBD1. Per germline, CDR1 KGHSH and CDR2 LQKENI. The J segment lost 6 bases and the V segment lost 3 bases, leaving 7 bases of the junction unmatched. The CDR3 has 14 amino acids. CDR3 in amino acids: CASSPGTGDSEQYV. The CDR3 bases are TGTGCCAGCTCACCGGGGACAGGTGATTCCGAGCAGTACGTC.

This clonotype was detected a few times. This chain joins TRBV7-9 and TRBJ2-1; TRBD2 matches at 9 bases. The CDR3 loop spans 16 amino acids. J was trimmed by 0 bases and V by 4 bases; bases with no gene match: 4. Per the germline V gene, CDR1 is SEHNR and CDR2 is FQNEAQ (reference sequence). The CDR3 nucleotides read TGTGCCAGCAGCTCGACTAGCGGAAGCTCCTACAATGAGCAGTTCTTC. It yields the protein CASSSTSGSSYNEQFF.

This clonotype has more than one count but fewer than ten. The rearrangement joins TRBV24-1 to TRBJ2-7; no definite D call. V was cut by 5 bases and J by 9 bases, with 19 bases left in between. CDR1 is KGHDR, CDR2 SFDVKD, per germline. The CDR3 runs to 14 residues. This CDR3 reads CATSGPLHARWQYF. The CDR3 DNA sequence: TGTGCCACCAGTGGACCACTCCATGCTCGATGGCAGTACTTC.

A few counts support this clonotype. The chain combines TRBV7-3 with TRBJ2-3; 11 positions agree with TRBD2. V was clipped by 5 bases and J by 2 bases; unmatched bases: 6. Germline CDR1 SGHTA, CDR2 FQGTGA. CDR3 length: 16 amino acids. Written as DNA, the CDR3 is TGTGCCAGCAGCGAAGGGACTAGCGGTTCCACAGATACGCAGTATTTT. Its translation is CASSEGTSGSTDTQYF.

The sample holds a few counts of this clonotype. The rearrangement uses TRBV7-3 and TRBJ2-3; D is possibly TRBD2 (6 bases). Germline CDR1 and CDR2: SGHTA and FQGTGA. CDR3 size: 15 residues. Trimming removed 0 bases at V and 6 bases at J, with 13 bases between. The CDR3 DNA reads as TGTGCCAGCAGCTTAACGATGGCTAGCGTTGATACGCAGTATTTT. Its translation: CASSLTMASVDTQYF.

The chain is built from TRBV2 and TRBJ1-5; D not resolved. From germline, CDR1 is SNHLY and CDR2 FYNNEI. The ends were cut back, 6 bases at V and 2 bases at J, with 14 bases in the middle. This CDR3 spans 15 amino acids. The CDR3 nucleotides read TGTGCCAGCAGGGCCCGACCCCGGGGCAATCAGCCCCAGCATTTT. It translates to CASRARPRGNQPQHF.

J is TRBJ1-5 and V is TRBV27; no reliable D call. The CDR3 spans 12 residues. Trimming cost V 6 bases and J 7 bases, with 10 bases left between them. Looked up from germline, CDR1 is MNHEY and CDR2 is SMNVEV (reference sequence). The CDR3 here is CASSRPHQPQHF. DNA for the CDR3: TGTGCCAGCAGCCGCCCCCACCAGCCCCAGCATTTT.

CDR3 sequence: CASSPQGGGGQPQHF. The CDR3 region has the DNA TGTGCCAGCAGCCCACAGGGCGGGGGCGGTCAGCCCCAGCATTTT. This rearrangement joins TRBV11-2 to TRBJ1-5; the D gene is possibly TRBD1 (6 bases). Germline lookup yields CDR1 SGHAT and CDR2 FQNNGV. V was trimmed by 5 bases and J by 6 bases, leaving 17 bases between them. The CDR3 runs to 15 residues.

This clonotype was observed at least ten times. This chain connects TRBV9 to TRBJ1-6; D call uncertain. The CDR3 is 17 amino acids. Deletions cut 4 bases from V and 2 bases from J, with 16 bases between. The germline V gene encodes CDR1 SGDLS and CDR2 YYNGEE. The chain's CDR3 is CASSPDGTKAYNSPLHF. The CDR3 DNA is TGTGCCAGCAGCCCCGACGGCACGAAGGCCTATAATTCACCCCTCCACTTT.

J is TRBJ2-1 and V is TRBV30; 7 nucleotides agree with TRBD2. The CDR3 length is 14 residues. Trimming cost V 2 bases and J 6 bases; bases outside gene matches: 7. CDR1 GTSNPN and CDR2 SVGIG come from the germline V gene (reference sequence). CDR3 loop: CAWSPGLPLNEQFF. CDR3 coding DNA: TGTGCCTGGAGTCCGGGACTACCTCTCAATGAGCAGTTCTTC.

The chain uses TRBV4-2 and TRBJ2-6, with 10 bases aligning to TRBD2. Germline V gene data show CDR1 as LGHNA and CDR2 as YNFKEQ. The CDR3 length is 19 residues. The trim removed 2 bases at V and 0 bases at J, leaving 7 bases unmatched. The CDR3 spells CASSQMLAGDPSGANVLTF. Here the CDR3 DNA reads TGTGCCAGCAGCCAAATGCTAGCGGGGGATCCCTCTGGGGCCAACGTCCTGACTTTC.

This clonotype was found a few times. The CDR3 coding sequence is TGTGCCAGCAGTTACTCTGGGGTCGGATACAAGGATGAAGCTTTCTTT. Translated, it gives CASSYSGVGYKDEAFF. V gene TRBV6-2 or TRBV6-3 combines with J gene TRBJ1-1; D call uncertain. V lost 0 bases to trimming and J lost 7 bases, with 18 bases between them. The germline V gene has CDR1 MNHEY and CDR2 SVGEGT. The CDR3 loop spans 16 amino acids.

The rearrangement uses TRBV7-2 and TRBJ1-1; D is unclear. V lost 5 bases, J lost 1 base, and 14 bases lay in between. CDR3 length: 15 amino acids. The germline gives CDR1 SGHTA, CDR2 FQGNSA. The CDR3 sequence: CASSPEAPPNTEAFF. DNA for the CDR3: TGTGCCAGCAGCCCCGAAGCCCCACCGAACACTGAAGCTTTCTTT.